This is a list of T cell receptor beta chains from one sample in a study of blood T cell repertoires in COVID-19. Profiling relied on immunoSEQ multiplex PCR, and the TCRdb table lists in-frame clones only, not all of them. The table shows under 150,000 clones, with about 82% occurring only once. The sample consisted of PBMCs or T cells enriched from blood (not recorded which). Receptor source: a woman in her thirties or forties who had recovered from COVID-19. CDR3s include the opening cysteine and the closing phenylalanine or tryptophan. The D gene is left open where the match is weak. Clone size appears in some rows only: once, few, many, or a class for an expanded clone.

v_gene,abundance,j_gene,d_gene,CDR3aa,CDR3nt
TRBV10-3,NA,TRBJ2-7,NA,CAISEGQPPSYEQYF,TGTGCCATCAGTGAGGGACAGCCTCCAAGCTACGAGCAGTACTTC
TRBV6-5,NA,TRBJ2-3,TRBD2,CASSYSAGGTDTQYF,TGTGCCAGCAGTTACTCGGCGGGAGGCACAGATACGCAGTATTTT
TRBV5-1,once,TRBJ1-1,NA,CASSLDPGTNTEAFF,TGCGCCAGCAGCTTGGATCCGGGAACGAACACTGAAGCTTTCTTT
TRBV30,NA,TRBJ2-7,NA,CAWNIQGSYEQYF,TGTGCCTGGAACATCCAGGGGTCCTACGAGCAGTACTTC
TRBV7-6,NA,TRBJ2-7,NA,CASSFPGGEQYF,TGTGCCAGCAGCTTCCCCGGGGGCGAGCAGTACTTC
TRBV7-9,NA,TRBJ1-6,TRBD1,CASSLGQGSYNSPLHF,TGTGCCAGCAGCCTCGGACAGGGATCCTATAATTCACCCCTCCACTTT
TRBV7-7,NA,TRBJ2-5,TRBD1,CASSLGTGRQETQYF,TGTGCCAGCAGCCTCGGGACAGGGCGACAAGAGACCCAGTACTTC
TRBV12-5,NA,TRBJ2-1,TRBD2,CASGPTSGEGTFEQFF,TGTGCTAGTGGCCCGACTAGCGGGGAAGGCACTTTTGAGCAGTTCTTC
TRBV7-8,NA,TRBJ1-3,TRBD1,CASSSRDSSGNTIYF,TGTGCCAGCAGCTCCCGGGACAGCTCTGGAAACACCATATATTTT
TRBV19,few,TRBJ1-3,NA,CASSLPASSGNTIYF,TGTGCCAGTAGTCTCCCCGCCAGCTCTGGAAACACCATATATTTT
TRBV3-1/TRBV3-2,NA,TRBJ2-4,TRBD1,CASSQDRWAGGAYIQYF,TGTGCCAGCAGCCAAGATAGGTGGGCAGGGGGCGCATACATTCAGTACTTC
TRBV27,NA,TRBJ1-2,TRBD1,CASSPGTGNGYTF,TGTGCCAGCAGTCCCGGGACAGGGAATGGCTACACCTTC
TRBV20-1,NA,TRBJ2-1,TRBD1,CSASMGQGFATGNEQFF,TGCAGTGCTAGTATGGGACAGGGATTCGCAACCGGCAATGAGCAGTTCTTC
TRBV19,NA,TRBJ1-2,NA,CASSTPGTTYGYTF,TGTGCCAGTAGTACCCCGGGAACCACCTATGGCTACACCTTC
TRBV12-3/TRBV12-4,NA,TRBJ1-5,NA,CAPLGEGQPQHF,TGTGCCCCCCTTGGGGAGGGACAGCCCCAGCATTTT
TRBV3-1/TRBV3-2,NA,TRBJ2-7,TRBD2,CASSPSGGGHEQYF,TGTGCCAGCAGCCCTAGCGGGGGGGGCCACGAGCAGTACTTC
TRBV10-3,once,TRBJ1-2,TRBD1,CAISESRGQQDGYTF,TGTGCCATCAGTGAGTCGAGGGGACAGCAGGATGGCTACACCTTC
TRBV5-6,NA,TRBJ1-1,NA,CASSFGQLNTEAFF,TGTGCCAGCAGCTTTGGACAGTTGAACACTGAAGCTTTCTTT
TRBV27,once,TRBJ2-1,NA,CASSSYRGGSYNEQFF,TGTGCCAGCAGTTCCTACAGGGGAGGCTCCTACAATGAGCAGTTCTTC
TRBV29-1,NA,TRBJ1-1,NA,CSVEVVLGPNTEAFF,TGCAGCGTTGAAGTGGTACTGGGGCCCAACACTGAAGCTTTCTTT
TRBV7-9,once,TRBJ2-3,NA,CASSLGAFSTDTQYF,TGTGCCAGCAGCTTAGGGGCTTTCAGCACAGATACGCAGTATTTT
TRBV6-5,NA,TRBJ1-2,TRBD1,CASSYSETGGYGYTF,TGTGCCAGCAGTTACTCAGAGACAGGGGGCTATGGCTACACCTTC
TRBV7-3,NA,TRBJ2-3,NA,CASSGGTYTDTQYF,TGTGCCAGCAGCGGTGGGACTTACACAGATACGCAGTATTTT
TRBV2,NA,TRBJ2-1,TRBD1,CASSDPGGDYNEQFF,TGTGCCAGCAGTGACCCAGGGGGCGACTACAATGAGCAGTTCTTC
TRBV29-1,NA,TRBJ1-2,TRBD1,CSVGGQEEGYGYTF,TGCAGCGTTGGTGGACAGGAGGAAGGCTATGGCTACACCTTC
TRBV5-6,NA,TRBJ1-1,NA,CASSVQGPTEAFF,TGTGCCAGCAGCGTACAGGGCCCCACTGAAGCTTTCTTT
TRBV5-1,NA,TRBJ2-6,NA,CASSLALQGYSGANVLTF,TGCGCCAGCAGCTTGGCCCTTCAGGGATACTCTGGGGCCAACGTCCTGACTTTC
TRBV5-1,once,TRBJ2-1,TRBD2,CASRPAGSSGGYNEQFF,TGCGCCAGCAGGCCCGCGGGTTCTAGCGGGGGGTACAATGAGCAGTTCTTC
TRBV7-8,NA,TRBJ2-7,NA,CASSGHRYSYEQYF,TGTGCCAGCAGCGGACACAGGTACTCCTACGAGCAGTACTTC
TRBV18,NA,TRBJ2-3,NA,CASSYEENTQYF,TGTGCCAGCTCCTACGAGGAGAATACGCAGTATTTT
TRBV19,NA,TRBJ1-2,NA,CASSIGDTGSYGYTF,TGTGCCAGTAGTATCGGGGACACAGGATCCTATGGCTACACCTTC
TRBV7-3,NA,TRBJ2-1,NA,CASSLDREGNNEQFF,TGTGCCAGCAGCCTGGACCGGGAAGGGAACAATGAGCAGTTCTTC
TRBV5-8,NA,TRBJ1-5,TRBD1,CASSSGTGGNQPQHF,TGTGCCAGCAGCTCCGGGACAGGGGGCAATCAGCCCCAGCATTTT
TRBV30,NA,TRBJ1-1,NA,CAWSAPQRRILVMNTEAFF,TGTGCCTGGAGTGCCCCTCAACGGAGAATCCTCGTCATGAACACTGAAGCTTTCTTT
TRBV9,NA,TRBJ1-2,NA,CASSGKDTYGYTF,TGTGCCAGCAGCGGCAAGGACACCTATGGCTACACCTTC
TRBV6-5,NA,TRBJ2-4,TRBD1,CASSPQGDPKNIQYF,TGTGCCAGCAGTCCACAGGGGGATCCCAAAAACATTCAGTACTTC
TRBV5-1,NA,TRBJ1-1,TRBD1,CASSLEGQGWTEAFF,TGCGCCAGCAGCTTGGAAGGACAGGGGTGGACTGAAGCTTTCTTT
TRBV7-2,NA,TRBJ1-2,NA,CASSLAREADGYTF,TGTGCCAGCAGCTTAGCGCGGGAGGCGGATGGCTACACCTTC
TRBV5-1,once,TRBJ2-3,TRBD2,CASSLAASGGTDTQYF,TGCGCCAGCAGCTTGGCGGCTAGCGGGGGAACAGATACGCAGTATTTT
TRBV3-1/TRBV3-2,once,TRBJ2-2,NA,CASSFLNTGELFF,TGTGCCAGCAGCTTCCTGAACACCGGGGAGCTGTTTTTT